Sequencing of this T cell receptor (beta chain) was carried out in a study of shared clonotypes between healthy human individuals. Germline V gives CDR1 GTSNPN, CDR2 SVGIG (reference sequence). CDR3 length: 13 amino acids. The germline V and J ends were trimmed by 5 bases and 3 bases, with 11 bases remaining between them. The assay was immunoSEQ multiplex PCR, and TCRdb's table has in-frame clones only and misses some. The data show 2 million to 3 million clones, 90% to 95% seen once. The chain joins TRBV30 to TRBJ1-3; possibly TRBD1 for D (5 bases). The sequenced sample consisted of naive CD4+ T cells from PBMCs. Subset specified: CD45RA+ positively selected. The TCR comes from a man aged 18-30 years in good health. Some clones in this sample may be carry-over from other donors' samples. Here the CDR3 reads CAWGRVGGNTIYF. CDR3 coding DNA: TGTGCCTGGGGCAGGGTGGGTGGAAACACCATATATTTT.